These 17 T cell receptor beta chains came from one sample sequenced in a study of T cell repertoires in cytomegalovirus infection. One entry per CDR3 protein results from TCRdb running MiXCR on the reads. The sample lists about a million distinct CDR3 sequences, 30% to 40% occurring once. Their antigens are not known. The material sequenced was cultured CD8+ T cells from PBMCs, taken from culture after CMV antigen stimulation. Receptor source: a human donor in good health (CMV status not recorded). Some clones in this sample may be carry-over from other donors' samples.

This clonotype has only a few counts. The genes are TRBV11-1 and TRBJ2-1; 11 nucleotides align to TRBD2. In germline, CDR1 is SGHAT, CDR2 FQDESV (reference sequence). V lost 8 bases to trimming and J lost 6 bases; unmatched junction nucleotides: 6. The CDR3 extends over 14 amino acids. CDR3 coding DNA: TGTGCCAGCGGTATAGCGGGGGGGCCCAATGAGCAGTTCTTC. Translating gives CASGIAGGPNEQFF. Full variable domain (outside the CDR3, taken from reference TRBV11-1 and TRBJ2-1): EAEVAQSPRYKITEKSQAVAFWCDPISGHATLYWYRQILGQGPELLVQFQDESVVDDSQLPKDRFSAERLKGVDSTLKIQPAELGDSAMYLCASGIAGGPNEQFFGPGTRLTVL.

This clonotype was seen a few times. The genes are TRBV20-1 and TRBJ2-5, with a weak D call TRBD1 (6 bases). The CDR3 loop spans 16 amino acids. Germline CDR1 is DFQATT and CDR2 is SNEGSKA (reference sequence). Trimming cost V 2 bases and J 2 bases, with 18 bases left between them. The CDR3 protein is CSARSPVTDSQETQYF. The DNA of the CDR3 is TGCAGTGCTAGATCCCCCGTCACGGACAGTCAAGAGACCCAGTACTTC.

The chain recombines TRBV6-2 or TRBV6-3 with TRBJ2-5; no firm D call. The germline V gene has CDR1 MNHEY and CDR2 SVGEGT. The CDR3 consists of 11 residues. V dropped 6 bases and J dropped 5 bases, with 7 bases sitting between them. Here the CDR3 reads CASRVVETQYF. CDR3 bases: TGTGCCAGCAGGGTGGTGGAGACCCAGTACTTC.

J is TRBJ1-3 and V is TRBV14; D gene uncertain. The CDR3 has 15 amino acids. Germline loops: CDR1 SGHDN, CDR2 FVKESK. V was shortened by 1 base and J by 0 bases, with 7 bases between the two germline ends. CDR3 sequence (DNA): TGTGCCAGCAGCCAAGGGACGTACTCTGGAAACACCATATATTTT. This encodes CASSQGTYSGNTIYF.

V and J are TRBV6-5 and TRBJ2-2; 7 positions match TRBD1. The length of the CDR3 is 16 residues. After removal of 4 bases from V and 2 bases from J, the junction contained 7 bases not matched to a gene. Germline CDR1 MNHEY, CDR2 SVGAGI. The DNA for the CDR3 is TGTGCCAGCAGTTCGTCCGACAGGGCAAACACCGGGGAGCTGTTTTTT. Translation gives CASSSSDRANTGELFF.

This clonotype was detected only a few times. The CDR3 sequence is CASSPAGRLNYGYTF. CDR3 nucleotide sequence: TGTGCCAGCAGTCCCGCGGGCAGACTTAACTATGGCTACACCTTC. The rearrangement joins TRBV6-1 to TRBJ1-2; no clear D. Germline CDR1 and CDR2: MNHNS and SASEGT. The CDR3 runs to 15 residues. V was pared by 5 bases and J by 1 base, with 14 bases between.

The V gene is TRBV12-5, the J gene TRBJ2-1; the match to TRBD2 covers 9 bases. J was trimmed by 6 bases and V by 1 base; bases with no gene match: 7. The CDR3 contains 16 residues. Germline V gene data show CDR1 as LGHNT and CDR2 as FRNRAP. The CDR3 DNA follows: TGTGCTAGTGGTTTGGGTAGCGGGGGAAGTTTCAATGAGCAGTTCTTC. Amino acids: CASGLGSGGSFNEQFF.

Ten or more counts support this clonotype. The CDR3 is CASSPGYEGELFF. The CDR3 DNA is TGTGCCAGCTCCCCGGGATACGAAGGGGAGCTGTTTTTT. This chain links TRBV6-1 with TRBJ2-2, with D possibly being TRBD2 (5 bases). This CDR3 contains 13 residues. The germline CDR1 and CDR2 sequences are MNHNS and SASEGT. Trimming removed 8 bases from V and 8 bases from J, with 15 bases in between.

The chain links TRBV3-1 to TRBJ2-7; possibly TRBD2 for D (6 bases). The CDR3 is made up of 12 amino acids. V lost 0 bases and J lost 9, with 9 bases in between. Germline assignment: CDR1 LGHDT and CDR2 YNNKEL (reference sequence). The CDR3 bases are TGTGCCAGCAGCCAAGATTGGGGGGTGCAGTACGTC. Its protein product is CASSQDWGVQYV.

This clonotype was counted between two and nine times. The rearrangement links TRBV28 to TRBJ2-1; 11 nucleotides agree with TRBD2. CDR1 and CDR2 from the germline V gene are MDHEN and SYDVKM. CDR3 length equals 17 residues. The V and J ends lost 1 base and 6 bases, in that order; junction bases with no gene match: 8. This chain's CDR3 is CASSLYASGGRGNEQFF. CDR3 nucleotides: TGTGCCAGCAGTTTATACGCTAGCGGGGGGCGGGGCAATGAGCAGTTCTTC.

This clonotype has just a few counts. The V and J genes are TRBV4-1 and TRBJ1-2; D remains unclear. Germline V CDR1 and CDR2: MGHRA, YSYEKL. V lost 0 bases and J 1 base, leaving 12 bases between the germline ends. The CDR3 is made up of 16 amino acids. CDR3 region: CASSQENFHSNYGYTF. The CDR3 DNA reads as TGCGCCAGCAGCCAAGAGAATTTTCACAGTAACTATGGCTACACCTTC.

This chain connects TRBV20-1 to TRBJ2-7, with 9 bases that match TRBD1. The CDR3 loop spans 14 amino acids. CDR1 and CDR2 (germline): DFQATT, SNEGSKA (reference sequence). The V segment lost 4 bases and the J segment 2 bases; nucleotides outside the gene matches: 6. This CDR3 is CSATNRTGAYEQYV. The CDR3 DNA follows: TGCAGTGCTACGAATCGGACAGGGGCCTACGAGCAGTACGTC.

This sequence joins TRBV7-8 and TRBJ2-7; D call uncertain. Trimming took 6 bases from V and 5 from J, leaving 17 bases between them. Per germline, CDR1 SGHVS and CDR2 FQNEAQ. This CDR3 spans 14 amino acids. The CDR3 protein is CASSRRAVRDEQYF. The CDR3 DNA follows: TGTGCCAGCAGTCGTAGGGCTGTACGGGACGAGCAGTACTTC.

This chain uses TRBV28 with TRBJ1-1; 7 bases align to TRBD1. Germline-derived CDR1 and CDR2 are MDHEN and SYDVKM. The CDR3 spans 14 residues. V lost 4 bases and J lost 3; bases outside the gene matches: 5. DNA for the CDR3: TGTGCCAGCAGTTCGACAGGGATCTACACTGAAGCTTTCTTT. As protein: CASSSTGIYTEAFF.

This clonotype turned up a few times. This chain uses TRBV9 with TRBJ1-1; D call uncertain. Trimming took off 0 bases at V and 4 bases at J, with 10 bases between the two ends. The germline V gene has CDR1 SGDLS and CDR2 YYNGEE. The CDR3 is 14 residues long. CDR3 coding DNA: TGTGCCAGCAGCGTAGATGGGGTGGGCACTGAAGCTTTCTTT. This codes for CASSVDGVGTEAFF. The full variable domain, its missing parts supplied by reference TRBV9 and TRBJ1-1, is DSGVTQTPKHLITATGQRVTLRCSPRSGDLSVYWYQQSLDQGLQFLIQYYNGEERAKGNILERFSAQQFPDLHSELNLSSLELGDSALYFCASSVDGVGTEAFFGQGTRLTVV.

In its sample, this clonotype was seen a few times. In nucleotides, the CDR3 is TGTGCCAGCAGTTACGAGGCCGGAGGTGATGGCTACACCTTC. This codes for CASSYEAGGDGYTF. The chain recombines TRBV6-2 or TRBV6-3 with TRBJ1-2; D remains ambiguous. Germline V gene lookup returns CDR1 MNHEY and CDR2 SVGEGT. V lost 2 bases and J 6 bases, leaving 13 bases between the germline ends. This CDR3 is built from 14 residues.

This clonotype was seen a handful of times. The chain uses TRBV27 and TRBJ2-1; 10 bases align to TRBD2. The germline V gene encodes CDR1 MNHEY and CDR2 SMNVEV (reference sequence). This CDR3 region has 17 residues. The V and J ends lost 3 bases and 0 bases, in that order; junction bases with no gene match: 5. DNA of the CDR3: TGTGCCAGCAGTTTCGGACTAGCGGAGAGCTCCTACAATGAGCAGTTCTTC. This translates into CASSFGLAESSYNEQFF.